This section outlines one TCR beta chain sequence together with its context. This clonotype came up once. The clone's antigen remains unknown. One end of the junction is discordant with germline, which a read error may explain. The CDR3 has 14 amino acids, counting the end cysteine and phenylalanine. The entry retains the CDR3 DNA only, 42 bases that are in frame from base 1. From a lookup of the germline V gene, CDR1 and CDR2 are SGHRS and YFSETQ. The lymph node samples were taken from the axillary draining lymph nodes of breast cancer patients. These data belong to a study of breast tumors, draining lymph nodes, adjacent tissues (dated by TCRdb to 2016 to 2017). Notes on the research overall: The study compared TCR beta repertoires across tumor, adjacent nontumor tissue and axillary lymph nodes from breast cancer patients. In human breast cancer, the study set out to assess how tumor, surrounding tissue and draining lymph node repertoires relate to one another and whether T cells might be exchanged between them. What the research found in general, with its limitations: The similarity between tumor and nontumor tissue repertoires was significantly greater in luminal-like breast cancer than in basal-like breast cancer. The data were considered consistent with the idea that most tumor T cells come from the lymph node and then expand in tumor tissue. Rather than being directly demonstrated, the conclusion that tumor T cells originate in lymph nodes was presented as consistent with a hypothesis. T-cell repertoire diversity in tumors was found to be lower than in lymph nodes but higher than in nontumor tissue, and preferential V and J gene usage was observed.

Sequencer: Illumina HiSeq 2000. Multiplex PCR amplification was used to generate the TCR beta chain libraries. High-throughput sequencing was used to analyze the amplified TCR beta chain products. In TCRdb, the public reads were trimmed at Q25 with fastp and aligned with MiXCR, with productive beta chains retained. Records with the same CDR3 protein are collapsed into one entry carrying the most frequent genes and DNA. The sample table contains some 170,000 distinct CDR3 sequences; only one count was recorded for approximately 33% of them. The ten biggest clones cover about 3.8% of the sample. The TCR originated in a female donor with breast cancer. Some clones in this sample may be carry-over from other donors' samples. The chain is encoded by TRBV5-1 joined to TRBJ2-3; the D gene is not confidently resolved. Sequenced input: axillary lymph node tissue. The sequenced DNA: TGCGCCAGCAGCTTGGCCTTTGACGTGGGCACGCGGTATTTT. Its translation reads: CASSLAFDVGTRYF.